The clone carrying this T cell receptor (beta chain) was seen more than once but under ten times. What it binds is not known. This sample stems from a study of beta chain features in type 1 diabetes. Study findings and constraints: Moderately but significantly shorter TCRB CDR3s were found in Type 1 diabetes patients in all four CD4+ subsets.

Sequenced material consisted of expressed TCRB transcripts (all of the isolated RNA was reverse transcribed). Produced via immunoSEQ multiplex PCR; TCRdb's table is partial and in-frame only. The sample holds fewer than 400,000 clones; 9.3% are singletons and the top ten take roughly 1%. Material for sequencing was central memory CD4+ T cells from blood. The TCR sequence derives from a man younger than 40 with type 1 diabetes.

CDR3 amino acids: CASSNTGDTEAFF. The CDR3 DNA sequence: TGTGCCAGCTCAAACACAGGGGACACTGAAGCTTTCTTT. The V gene is TRBV18, the J gene TRBJ1-1; 7 bases agree with TRBD1. CDR1 and CDR2 from the germline V gene are KGHSH and LQKENI. V trimming: 5 bases; J trimming: 3 bases; junction bases outside the gene matches: 3. This CDR3 contains 13 residues.